What follows is one T cell receptor (beta chain) and its context. Antigen: not known. The sample belongs to a study of human T cells and chemical hapten exposure. Broader study findings: Alopecia affecting every donor means their immune response may not match healthy people's.

The CDR3 has 16 amino acids. V was clipped by 5 bases and J by 3 bases, with 17 bases between them. From germline, CDR1 is MGHRA and CDR2 YSYEKL. Stated time point: patch test 3, about 24 weeks after DPC sensitization. The treatment was: therapeutic diphenylcyclopropenone sensitization with weekly scalp DPC. MiXCR was run by TCRdb on the RACE reads, yielding one entry per CDR3 protein. The sample lists 150,000 to 200,000 distinct CDR3 sequences; around 25% were seen once. Sample: whole blood, taken in connection with sensitization to the hapten diphenylcyclopropenone (DPC). The chain has TRBV4-1 and TRBJ1-5; possibly TRBD1 for D (6 bases). This receptor was obtained from a woman in her 40s with alopecia areata. Some clones in this sample may be carry-over from other donors' samples. The CDR3 coding sequence is TGCGCCAGCAGCGCAAAAGGGGGGGTACTCAATCAGCCCCAGCATTTT. This sequence encodes CASSAKGGVLNQPQHF.